The 32 T cell receptor beta chains below all came from one sample that was sequenced in a study of cytotoxic CD8 clonotypes in ibrutinib-treated CLL. Generated by immunoSEQ multiplex PCR, the TCRdb table keeps only in-frame clones and is missing some. Counted here are fewer than 90,000 clones, about 86% occurring once; the ten biggest clones make up over 5%. Sample: PBMCs, taken before ibrutinib treatment. Receptors were obtained from a human donor with chronic lymphocytic leukemia.

This rearrangement joins TRBV5-5 to TRBJ2-7, with D maybe TRBD1 (6 bases). Trimming stripped 2 bases from V and 0 bases from J, with 15 bases between. Germline CDR1 reads SGHKS; CDR2 reads YYEKEE (reference sequence). The CDR3 covers 16 residues. CDR3 region: CASSFQLVGGSYEQYF. CDR3 bases: TGTGCCAGCAGCTTTCAACTTGTAGGGGGCTCCTACGAGCAGTACTTC. Drawing the rest from reference TRBV5-5 and TRBJ2-7, the complete variable domain is DAGVTQSPTHLIKTRGQQVTLRCSPISGHKSVSWYQQVLGQGPQFIFQYYEKEERGRGNFPDRFSARQFPNYSSELNVNALLLGDSALYLCASSFQLVGGSYEQYFGPGTRLTVT.

The J gene is TRBJ2-3, the V gene TRBV7-9, with TRBD2 as a possible D gene (6 bases). The V gene's germline CDR1 is SEHNR and CDR2 FQNEAQ (reference sequence). The CDR3 totals 16 residues. The V end was cut by 3 bases, the J end by 6 bases, with 19 bases between. As DNA, the CDR3 is TGTGCCAGCAGCTTTCTTCTCGGGGTGGGAGGTGATACGCAGTATTTT. Translating it yields CASSFLLGVGGDTQYF.

The DNA for the CDR3 is TGTGCCAGCAGCGCGGAGGGGGCGGCTAATGAAAAACTGTTTTTT. It codes for CASSAEGAANEKLFF. This chain links TRBV2 with TRBJ1-4; TRBD1 aligns across 7 bases. CDR3 size: 15 residues. In germline, CDR1 is SNHLY, CDR2 FYNNEI. V shed 6 bases, J shed 3 bases, and the junction held 7 bases outside the gene matches.

A single count supports this clone. The chain employs TRBV11-1 and TRBJ2-6; D unresolved. The V gene lost 5 bases and the J gene lost 0 bases, with 14 bases spanning the gap. The CDR3 spans 17 residues. Per the germline V gene, CDR1 is SGHAT and CDR2 is FQDESV (reference sequence). CDR3 sequence: CASSPRAQHSGANVLTF. CDR3 coding DNA: TGTGCCAGCAGCCCTCGGGCCCAGCACTCTGGGGCCAACGTCCTGACTTTC.

V is TRBV2 and J is TRBJ2-7, with TRBD2 matching over 10 bases. Germline loops: CDR1 SNHLY, CDR2 FYNNEI. CDR3 length equals 12 residues. V shed 6 bases, J shed 4 bases, and the junction held 0 bases outside the gene matches. CDR3 amino acids: CASRTSGYEQYF. CDR3 coding DNA: TGTGCCAGCAGGACTAGCGGGTACGAGCAGTACTTC.

This clone was seen once. The chain is built from TRBV7-9 and TRBJ2-1; weak D call: TRBD2 (5 bases). CDR3 length: 14 residues. Germline CDR1 and CDR2: SEHNR and FQNEAQ (reference sequence). V lost 1 base and J lost 7, with 11 bases in between. The CDR3 sequence is CASSLEPGWNEQFF. The CDR3 nucleotides are TGTGCCAGCAGCTTAGAGCCGGGGTGGAATGAGCAGTTCTTC.

The V and J genes are TRBV11-2 and TRBJ1-2; 11 nucleotides agree with TRBD1. The CDR3 has 15 amino acids. The V and J ends lost 3 bases and 5 bases, in that order; junction bases with no gene match: 5. Germline loops: CDR1 SGHAT, CDR2 FQNNGV. CDR3 DNA sequence: TGTGCCAGCAGCTTCACCGGGACAGGGGGATATGGCTACACCTTC. Amino acid sequence: CASSFTGTGGYGYTF.

This rearrangement joins TRBV27 to TRBJ1-2; 10 bases are a match to TRBD1. CDR3 length: 15 residues. From germline, CDR1 is MNHEY and CDR2 SMNVEV (reference sequence). V lost 5 bases and J lost 8; bases outside the gene matches: 11. This CDR3 is CASSRQLGTGDGYTF. The CDR3 bases are TGTGCCAGCAGTCGCCAACTAGGGACAGGGGACGGCTACACCTTC.

The chain couples TRBV4-2 to TRBJ2-7; D gene uncertain. With 0 bases removed from V and 2 bases from J, the gap between germline ends came to 14 bases. CDR3 length equals 16 residues. Germline CDR1 reads LGHNA; CDR2 reads YNFKEQ. The CDR3 nucleotides read TGTGCCAGCAGCCAAGATCCGCGCGTGTTGCCCTACGAGCAGTACTTC. This codes for CASSQDPRVLPYEQYF.

The rearrangement uses TRBV7-8 and TRBJ2-1; D could derive from TRBD1 or TRBD2 (5 bases each). V was shortened by 2 bases and J by 6 bases, with 17 bases between the two germline ends. CDR1 is SGHVS and CDR2 is FQNEAQ in the germline V gene. The CDR3 consists of 16 residues. The CDR3 protein is CASSLFSRGSSNEQFF. The CDR3 nucleotides read TGTGCCAGCAGCTTATTCAGCCGGGGCAGCAGCAATGAGCAGTTCTTC.

The rearrangement links TRBV30 to TRBJ2-2; the match to TRBD1 covers 11 bases. The CDR3 spans 16 residues. Per the germline V gene, CDR1 is GTSNPN and CDR2 is SVGIG (reference sequence). V lost 2 bases to trimming and J lost 7 bases; unmatched junction nucleotides: 9. CDR3 sequence: CAWSRPRTGGVGELFF. The CDR3, as DNA: TGTGCCTGGAGTAGACCTAGGACAGGGGGCGTCGGGGAGCTGTTTTTT.

The chain is built from TRBV4-2 and TRBJ1-3; the match to TRBD1 covers 9 bases. Per the germline V gene, CDR1 is LGHNA and CDR2 is YNFKEQ. The CDR3 has 15 residues. The J segment lost 1 base and the V segment lost 4 bases, leaving 2 bases of the junction unmatched. In nucleotides, the CDR3 is TGTGCCAGCAGCCCAGACAGGGGGTCTGGAAACACCATATATTTT. It yields the protein CASSPDRGSGNTIYF.

This rearrangement joins TRBV7-6 to TRBJ2-3; 8 bases line up with TRBD2. Trimming cost V 5 bases and J 0 bases; bases outside gene matches: 4. The CDR3 extends over 15 amino acids. Germline CDR1 is SGHVS and CDR2 is FNYEAQ. CDR3 region: CASSKGLGSTDTQYF. The CDR3 DNA follows: TGTGCCAGCAGCAAGGGACTAGGAAGCACAGATACGCAGTATTTT. Full variable domain (rest looked up from reference TRBV7-6 and TRBJ2-3): GAGVSQSPRYKVTKRGQDVALRCDPISGHVSLYWYRQALGQGPEFLTYFNYEAQQDKSGLPNDRFSAERPEGSISTLTIQRTEQRDSAMYRCASSKGLGSTDTQYFGPGTRLTVL.

The V and J genes are TRBV5-4 and TRBJ2-1, with D perhaps matching TRBD1 or TRBD2 (5 bases each). The CDR3 runs 11 residues. The ends were cut back, 4 bases at V and 10 bases at J, with 9 bases in the middle. Germline CDR1 SGHNT, CDR2 YYREEE (reference sequence). The CDR3 sequence: CASSLGTEQFF. DNA for the CDR3: TGTGCCAGCAGCCTCGGGACCGAGCAGTTCTTC.

V and J are TRBV5-1 and TRBJ2-1; 11 bases map to TRBD1. Germline V gene lookup returns CDR1 SGHRS and CDR2 YFSETQ. V lost 4 bases and J lost 6; bases outside the gene matches: 3. This CDR3 contains 14 residues. CDR3 protein: CASSPGTGGNEQFF. CDR3 in DNA: TGCGCCAGCAGCCCAGGGACAGGGGGCAATGAGCAGTTCTTC.

The chain is built from TRBV6-5 and TRBJ2-7; possibly TRBD2 for D (6 bases). The CDR3 consists of 15 residues. Trimming took 2 bases from V and 3 from J, leaving 14 bases between them. Germline V gives CDR1 MNHEY, CDR2 SVGAGI. The chain's CDR3 is CASSYVQAGYYEQYF. The DNA for the CDR3 is TGTGCCAGCAGTTACGTGCAGGCGGGGTACTACGAGCAGTACTTC.

The V and J genes are TRBV11-2 and TRBJ2-5; no reliable D call. The V and J ends lost 2 bases and 5 bases respectively, with 9 bases between them. Germline CDR1 and CDR2: SGHAT and FQNNGV. This CDR3 contains 13 residues. This CDR3 is CASSLWFRETQYF. The CDR3 nucleotides are TGTGCCAGCAGCTTATGGTTCCGGGAGACCCAGTACTTC.

The chain is built from TRBV2 and TRBJ2-7, with D perhaps TRBD2 (6 bases). This CDR3 comprises 15 residues. Trimming removed 8 bases at V and 3 bases at J, with 20 bases between. CDR1 and CDR2 from the germline V gene are SNHLY and FYNNEI. CDR3 sequence (DNA): TGTGCCAGCTCGTCCCTCGGAGGGGCCCGCTACGAGCAGTACTTC. It is translated as CASSSLGGARYEQYF.

CDR3 nucleotide sequence: TGCGCCAGCAGCTCTACAGGGGAAGGCGAGCAGTACTTC. Translation: CASSSTGEGEQYF. The V call is TRBV5-1, the J call TRBJ2-7; TRBD1 matches at 7 bases. The CDR3 runs 13 residues. The V gene end was trimmed by 3 bases and the J gene end by 6 bases; junction bases not matched to a gene: 6. CDR1 SGHRS and CDR2 YFSETQ come from the germline V gene.

The chain employs TRBV5-6 and TRBJ2-7; tentative D call: TRBD1 (5 bases). The germline gives CDR1 SGHDT, CDR2 YYEEEE. V was trimmed by 1 base and J by 5 bases, leaving 25 bases between them. CDR3 length: 18 residues. For the CDR3, the DNA is TGTGCCAGCAGCTTGTTAGTGAAAGACTTACTTCAGGGCGACGAGCAGTACTTC. It specifies CASSLLVKDLLQGDEQYF.

This chain connects TRBV19 to TRBJ2-2; no clear D. Germline lookup yields CDR1 LNHDA and CDR2 SQIVND (reference sequence). V was cut by 2 bases and J by 1 base, with 8 bases left in between. The CDR3 contains 15 residues. The CDR3 nucleotides are TGTGCCAGTAGTATATCTGTCCAGAACACCGGGGAGCTGTTTTTT. The encoded protein is CASSISVQNTGELFF.

In its sample, this clone was seen many times. The chain combines TRBV21-1 with TRBJ1-2. TRBV21-1 is reported as a pseudogene. The CDR3 runs 17 residues. The CDR3 is CASSKASTHSRVYGYTF. The CDR3 DNA follows: TGTGCCAGCAGCAAAGCGTCCACCCACAGTAGGGTCTATGGCTACACCTTC.

This clone has only a few counts. The CDR3 here is CASSLRPGLGNTEAFF. The CDR3, as DNA: TGTGCCAGCAGTTTGAGACCGGGCCTCGGGAACACTGAAGCTTTCTTT. The J gene is TRBJ1-1, the V gene TRBV6-5; D gene ambiguous. CDR1 MNHEY and CDR2 SVGAGI come from the germline V gene. The V end was cut by 4 bases, the J end by 1 base, with 16 bases between. This CDR3 region has 16 residues.

Only one count was recorded for this clone. The rearrangement uses TRBV19 and TRBJ2-3, with a weak D call TRBD2 (6 bases). The germline CDR1 and CDR2 sequences are LNHDA and SQIVND (reference sequence). V was cut by 4 bases and J by 5 bases, with 16 bases left in between. The CDR3 length is 15 residues. The CDR3 spells CASSTRLGEGDTQYF. DNA for the CDR3: TGTGCCAGTAGTACCCGACTAGGAGAGGGAGATACGCAGTATTTT.

CDR3 sequence reads: CASSAGTRNEQFF. As DNA, the CDR3 is TGTGCCAGCTCAGCCGGGACTAGAAATGAGCAGTTCTTC. V is TRBV18 and J is TRBJ2-1; 8 bases fit TRBD2. V shed 5 bases, J shed 7 bases, and the junction held 4 bases outside the gene matches. The germline V gene encodes CDR1 KGHSH and CDR2 LQKENI. The CDR3 spans 13 residues.

This clone came up once. The chain joins TRBV5-1 to TRBJ2-1; TRBD1 might be the D (6 bases). The CDR3 length is 16 residues. Germline V gives CDR1 SGHRS, CDR2 YFSETQ. Deletions cut 0 bases from V and 4 bases from J, with 14 bases between. The CDR3 protein is CASSLEARGAYNEQFF. The CDR3 DNA reads as TGCGCCAGCAGCTTGGAGGCCAGGGGAGCGTACAATGAGCAGTTCTTC.

In its sample, this clone was seen a few times. At the DNA level, this CDR3 is encoded by other sequences in the same sample as well. The genes are TRBV7-2 and TRBJ1-3; D unresolved. With 5 bases removed from V and 2 bases from J, the gap between germline ends came to 13 bases. CDR3 size: 15 residues. The germline gives CDR1 SGHTA, CDR2 FQGNSA. The DNA for the CDR3 is TGTGCCAGCAGCCTAGACTCACGGACTGGAAACACCATATATTTT. This gives the protein CASSLDSRTGNTIYF.

The chain links TRBV5-8 to TRBJ1-3, with a weak D call TRBD1 (5 bases). The CDR3 covers 14 residues. Trimming took 3 bases from V and 4 from J, leaving 11 bases between them. Germline CDR1 and CDR2: SGHTS and YDEGEE. This CDR3 is CASSWGFSGNTIYF. The CDR3 bases are TGTGCCAGCAGCTGGGGGTTTTCCGGAAACACCATATATTTT.

This clone was picked up one time. The rearrangement uses TRBV4-3 and TRBJ2-5, with 8 bases identical to TRBD2. Germline CDR1 LGHNA, CDR2 YSLEER. After removal of 4 bases from V and 5 bases from J, the junction contained 15 bases not matched to a gene. The CDR3 is 17 amino acids. CDR3 residues: CASSPLLGGRGRETQYF. DNA of the CDR3: TGCGCCAGCAGCCCCCTCCTTGGGGGACGCGGGAGGGAGACCCAGTACTTC.

This sequence joins TRBV27 and TRBJ1-1; 8 nucleotides agree with TRBD1. Germline lookup yields CDR1 MNHEY and CDR2 SMNVEV (reference sequence). J gave up 6 bases and V 2 bases, and 14 bases lay outside the gene matches. The CDR3 runs to 17 residues. The CDR3 DNA is TGTGCCAGCAGTTTAGGGGGGACAGGAAATCAGGGGGCTGAAGCTTTCTTT. Protein sequence: CASSLGGTGNQGAEAFF.

In this sample, this clone turned up a few times. The chain combines TRBV4-1 with TRBJ2-4, with 8 bases fitting TRBD1. This CDR3 has 17 amino acids. Germline V gives CDR1 MGHRA, CDR2 YSYEKL. Unmatched junction bases numbered 14, after V lost 0 bases and J lost 10 bases. The CDR3 nucleotides are TGCGCCAGCAGCCAAGAAGCTTTGAGCGGACAGGGTAAAATTCAGTACTTC. This sequence encodes CASSQEALSGQGKIQYF.

This clone was seen just once. The CDR3 DNA is TGTGCCAGCAGCTCACGCCCGTCGTGGGGGGCAGATACGCAGTATTTT. Amino acid sequence: CASSSRPSWGADTQYF. V is TRBV7-2 and J is TRBJ2-3; a possible D gene is TRBD2 (6 bases). CDR1 is SGHTA and CDR2 is FQGNSA in the germline V gene. The CDR3 contains 16 residues. Trimming cost V 4 bases and J 4 bases, with 18 bases left between them.